This T cell receptor (beta chain) was profiled in a study of T cell responses to AZD1222 COVID-19 vaccine. Assay: immunoSEQ multiplex PCR; the TCRdb copy retains only in-frame clones and omits some. This sample has over 75,000 clones, with 80% to 90% found just once. The CDR3 has 13 amino acids. Unmatched junction bases numbered 6, after V lost 6 bases and J lost 4 bases. Germline values: CDR1 SQVTM, CDR2 ANQGSEA. The receptor's source is an adult who received the AZD1222 COVID-19 vaccine. The source material was peripheral blood, sampled 28 days after the second AZD1222 dose. The chain uses TRBV29-1 and TRBJ2-7; TRBD1 matches at 10 bases. CDR3: CSVRPGQGYEQYF. The CDR3 DNA follows: TGCAGCGTGAGGCCGGGACAGGGGTACGAGCAGTACTTC.